The 19 T cell receptor beta chains listed next were all sequenced from one sample in a study of OX40 agonist ivuxolimab in advanced cancers. Sequencing was performed with immunoSEQ multiplex PCR; in TCRdb, only in-frame clones are kept and a portion is missing. The data show about 70,000 clones, 88% seen once. The sample in question was CD4+ or CD8+ T cells sorted from blood, obtained in a trial of the OX40 agonist ivuxolimab. These receptors originate from an adult with an advanced solid tumor such as melanoma, head and neck, liver or kidney cancer.

This rearrangement joins TRBV5-1 to TRBJ1-2; a weak D match, TRBD1 (5 bases). Trimming stripped 6 bases from V and 2 bases from J, with 14 bases between. Germline lookup yields CDR1 SGHRS and CDR2 YFSETQ. This CDR3 contains 14 residues. The CDR3 DNA sequence: TGCGCCAGCACCCATGCTACAGGAAACTATGGCTACACCTTC. Protein: CASTHATGNYGYTF.

This clone was counted between two and nine times. The J gene is TRBJ2-3, the V gene TRBV9; 7 bases are a match to TRBD2. This CDR3 region has 15 residues. CDR1 and CDR2 (germline): SGDLS, YYNGEE. J lost 8 bases, V lost 0 bases, and 9 bases had no gene match. The CDR3 nucleotides are TGTGCCAGCAGCGTAGGGAGCGGGACCCCAGGTACGCAGTATTTT. Amino acid sequence: CASSVGSGTPGTQYF. Full variable domain (outside the CDR3, taken from reference TRBV9 and TRBJ2-3): DSGVTQTPKHLITATGQRVTLRCSPRSGDLSVYWYQQSLDQGLQFLIQYYNGEERAKGNILERFSAQQFPDLHSELNLSSLELGDSALYFCASSVGSGTPGTQYFGPGTRLTVL.

The gene calls are TRBV7-9 and TRBJ2-7; TRBD1 aligns across 11 bases. Trimming at V came to 6 bases and at J to 2 bases, leaving 6 bases not matched to a gene. Germline V gene lookup returns CDR1 SEHNR and CDR2 FQNEAQ (reference sequence). The CDR3 covers 15 residues. CDR3 bases: TGTGCCAGCAGTCCCCGGACAGGGGGCGCCTACGAGCAGTACTTC. It yields the protein CASSPRTGGAYEQYF.

The J gene is TRBJ2-3, the V gene TRBV18; the D gene is possibly TRBD2 (5 bases). CDR1 and CDR2 (germline): KGHSH, LQKENI. V was shortened by 4 bases and J by 0 bases, with 14 bases between the two germline ends. The CDR3 loop spans 16 amino acids. The CDR3 loop reads CASSLAGGASTDTQYF. DNA for the CDR3: TGTGCCAGCTCACTCGCGGGTGGTGCTAGCACAGATACGCAGTATTTT.

The chain uses TRBV5-1 and TRBJ2-3; TRBD2 is a possible D gene (6 bases). Germline loops: CDR1 SGHRS, CDR2 YFSETQ. Deletions cut 0 bases from V and 1 base from J, with 9 bases between. CDR3 size: 15 residues. The CDR3 protein is CASSLAGDRTDTQYF. As DNA, the CDR3 is TGCGCCAGCAGCTTGGCGGGGGACCGCACAGATACGCAGTATTTT.

The V and J genes are TRBV11-1 and TRBJ1-2, with a tentative D call TRBD1 (6 bases). The V gene lost 2 bases and the J gene lost 6 bases, with 10 bases spanning the gap. In germline, CDR1 is SGHAT, CDR2 FQDESV (reference sequence). The length of the CDR3 is 13 residues. CDR3 coding DNA: TGTGCCAGCAGCTTACAACAGGGCAATGGCTACACCTTC. It yields the protein CASSLQQGNGYTF. The full variable domain, its missing parts supplied by reference TRBV11-1 and TRBJ1-2, is EAEVAQSPRYKITEKSQAVAFWCDPISGHATLYWYRQILGQGPELLVQFQDESVVDDSQLPKDRFSAERLKGVDSTLKIQPAELGDSAMYLCASSLQQGNGYTFGSGTRLTVV.

This clone occurred once. The chain combines TRBV7-2 with TRBJ1-2; D is undetermined. The CDR3 extends over 15 amino acids. Trimming left V 0 bases short and J 0 bases short, with 8 bases between. Germline V gene lookup returns CDR1 SGHTA and CDR2 FQGNSA. The CDR3 nucleotides read TGTGCCAGCAGCTTAGCTAGAGAAACTAACTATGGCTACACCTTC. Translation gives CASSLARETNYGYTF.

The chain recombines TRBV7-3 with TRBJ1-1; 9 positions match TRBD1. V shed 5 bases, J shed 7 bases, and the junction held 8 bases outside the gene matches. The length of the CDR3 is 14 residues. The germline CDR1 and CDR2 sequences are SGHTA and FQGTGA. The CDR3 coding sequence is TGTGCCAGCAGCCCCGGACAGGGGCTTGTTGAAGCTTTCTTT. Translating gives CASSPGQGLVEAFF.

The V gene is TRBV27, the J gene TRBJ2-4; possibly TRBD2 for D (6 bases). Trimming cost V 5 bases and J 5 bases, with 16 bases left between them. The CDR3 sequence is 15 residues long. Germline loops: CDR1 MNHEY, CDR2 SMNVEV (reference sequence). CDR3 amino acids: CASSPHPGTENIQYF. The CDR3 DNA is TGTGCCAGCAGTCCCCACCCCGGGACTGAAAACATTCAGTACTTC.

The CDR3 coding sequence is TGTGCCGCCAGGGAATACAGCACAGATACGCAGTATTTT. It yields the protein CAAREYSTDTQYF. The V and J genes are TRBV5-4 and TRBJ2-3; possibly TRBD1 for D (5 bases). Germline V gene data show CDR1 as SGHNT and CDR2 as YYREEE (reference sequence). The V end lost 10 bases, the J end lost 0 bases, and 12 bases lay between the germline ends. CDR3 length: 13 amino acids.

The rearrangement joins TRBV5-1 to TRBJ2-5; TRBD2 is a possible D gene (5 bases). Matching the DNA end better, TRBJ2-7 makes the J call doubtful. The CDR3 length is 16 residues. CDR1 is SGHRS and CDR2 is YFSETQ in the germline V gene. CDR3 region: CASSLAETGGTYEQYF. DNA for the CDR3: TGCGCCAGCAGCTTGGCCGAAACCGGAGGAACCTACGAGCAGTACTTC.

The rearrangement joins TRBV2 to TRBJ2-7; D perhaps matches TRBD1 (7 bases). Germline V gene lookup returns CDR1 SNHLY and CDR2 FYNNEI. The CDR3 totals 15 residues. V was clipped by 8 bases and J by 4 bases, with 21 bases between them. The CDR3 is CASAYEGGSGYEQYF. The CDR3, as DNA: TGTGCCAGCGCCTACGAAGGGGGCAGCGGGTACGAGCAGTACTTC.

V gene TRBV30 combines with J gene TRBJ2-4; weak D call: TRBD1 (6 bases). The CDR3 has 15 amino acids. Germline values: CDR1 GTSNPN, CDR2 SVGIG (reference sequence). V lost 0 bases, J lost 6 bases, and 15 bases lay in between. The CDR3 spells CAWSVRAGAANIQYF. The CDR3 DNA is TGTGCCTGGAGTGTACGGGCAGGGGCGGCAAACATTCAGTACTTC.

The chain has TRBV4-1 and TRBJ1-2; D uncertain. Per germline, CDR1 MGHRA and CDR2 YSYEKL. This CDR3 contains 17 residues. V was clipped by 1 base and J by 0 bases, with 15 bases between them. The CDR3 reads CASSQALREFTNYGYTF. DNA of the CDR3: TGCGCCAGCAGCCAAGCTTTACGGGAATTTACTAACTATGGCTACACCTTC.

The chain is built from TRBV28 and TRBJ2-5; D is unresolved. V was trimmed by 3 bases and J by 10 bases, leaving 6 bases between them. The CDR3 has 10 amino acids. Per the germline V gene, CDR1 is MDHEN and CDR2 is SYDVKM. CDR3 in amino acids: CASSFQVQYF. The CDR3 DNA follows: TGTGCCAGCAGTTTTCAGGTCCAGTACTTC.

V and J are TRBV7-8 and TRBJ2-1; 9 bases fit TRBD2. CDR1 SGHVS and CDR2 FQNEAQ come from the germline V gene. The CDR3 extends over 19 amino acids. The V segment lost 1 base and the J segment 0 bases; nucleotides outside the gene matches: 10. CDR3 protein: CASSLVVSGSTPSYNEQFF. In DNA form, the CDR3 reads TGTGCCAGCAGCTTAGTGGTTAGCGGGAGTACCCCCTCCTACAATGAGCAGTTCTTC.

V gene TRBV2 combines with J gene TRBJ2-1, with D unclear. CDR1 is SNHLY, CDR2 FYNNEI, per germline. The CDR3 is made up of 13 amino acids. Trimming took off 7 bases at V and 2 bases at J, with 9 bases between the two ends. The CDR3: CASTPPPYNEQFF. CDR3 DNA sequence: TGTGCCAGCACTCCCCCCCCCTACAATGAGCAGTTCTTC.

V and J are TRBV10-3 and TRBJ1-2; D is perhaps TRBD1 (5 bases). CDR3 size: 12 residues. Trimming removed 10 bases from V and 6 bases from J, with 15 bases in between. Germline loops: CDR1 ENHRY, CDR2 SYGVKD. CDR3 protein: CATTLGGHGYTF. The CDR3 bases are TGTGCCACAACCTTGGGGGGACATGGCTACACCTTC.

The chain joins TRBV5-1 to TRBJ1-2; TRBD1 matches at 7 bases. The germline gives CDR1 SGHRS, CDR2 YFSETQ. V trimming: 0 bases; J trimming: 5 bases; junction bases outside the gene matches: 7. The CDR3 is made up of 15 amino acids. The DNA of the CDR3 is TGCGCCAGCAGCTTGGAGGGGGCGCGGGCGTATGGCTACACCTTC. As protein: CASSLEGARAYGYTF.